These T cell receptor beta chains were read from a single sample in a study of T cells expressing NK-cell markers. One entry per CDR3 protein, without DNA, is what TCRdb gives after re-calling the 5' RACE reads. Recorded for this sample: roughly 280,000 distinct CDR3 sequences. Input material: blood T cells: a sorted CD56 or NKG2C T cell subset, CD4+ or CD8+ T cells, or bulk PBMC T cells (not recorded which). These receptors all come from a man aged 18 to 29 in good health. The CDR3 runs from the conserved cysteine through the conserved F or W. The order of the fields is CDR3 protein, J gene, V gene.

CDR3 protein: CASSLTASGRDEQYF
J gene: TRBJ2-7
V gene: TRBV11-1

CDR3 protein: CASLQQPNNEKLFF
J gene: TRBJ1-4
V gene: TRBV12-3/TRBV12-4

CDR3 protein: CASSSGARYNEQFF
J gene: TRBJ2-1
V gene: TRBV2

CDR3 protein: CSLPTGTYEQYF
J gene: TRBJ2-7
V gene: TRBV20-1

CDR3 protein: CASSLLLAGGRSSYNEQFF
J gene: TRBJ2-1
V gene: TRBV5-1

CDR3 protein: CASRATDGNQPQHF
J gene: TRBJ1-5
V gene: TRBV12-3/TRBV12-4

CDR3 protein: CASSLDSVYGYTF
J gene: TRBJ1-2
V gene: TRBV5-1

CDR3 protein: CASTARGARTDTQYF
J gene: TRBJ2-3
V gene: TRBV7-8

CDR3 protein: CASSNIQGAGTEAFF
J gene: TRBJ1-1
V gene: TRBV5-6

CDR3 protein: CASSPRSSGRNTGELFF
J gene: TRBJ2-2
V gene: TRBV4-2

CDR3 protein: CASTRTTGPTGELFF
J gene: TRBJ2-2
V gene: TRBV12-3/TRBV12-4

CDR3 protein: CASSVQGPGTQYF
J gene: TRBJ2-5
V gene: TRBV25-1

CDR3 protein: CASSSTVSYEQYF
J gene: TRBJ2-7
V gene: TRBV5-6

CDR3 protein: CASSLDRVMGSNEQFF
J gene: TRBJ2-1
V gene: TRBV5-6

CDR3 protein: CASSSGAGGEQFF
J gene: TRBJ2-1
V gene: TRBV28

CDR3 protein: CASKLAGGSYNEQFF
J gene: TRBJ2-1
V gene: TRBV11-2

CDR3 protein: CASSLDGYSGANVLTF
J gene: TRBJ2-6
V gene: TRBV5-5

CDR3 protein: CSASPPFGDGTYEQYF
J gene: TRBJ2-7
V gene: TRBV20-1

CDR3 protein: CSANQGTGVKNEQFF
J gene: TRBJ2-1
V gene: TRBV20-1

CDR3 protein: CASSALGGTSGYEQYF
J gene: TRBJ2-7
V gene: TRBV5-4

CDR3 protein: CASSPGQGAGNQPQHF
J gene: TRBJ1-5
V gene: TRBV18

CDR3 protein: CASSLGGSATGELFF
J gene: TRBJ2-2
V gene: TRBV12-3/TRBV12-4

CDR3 protein: CASSIARGGEAFF
J gene: TRBJ1-1
V gene: TRBV19

CDR3 protein: CASSSPGQLYEQYF
J gene: TRBJ2-7
V gene: TRBV28

CDR3 protein: CASSLLHEAGELFF
J gene: TRBJ2-2
V gene: TRBV12-3/TRBV12-4

CDR3 protein: CASSGSAGGGYEQFF
J gene: TRBJ2-1
V gene: TRBV5-1

CDR3 protein: CSARGGTSGATSSYEQYF
J gene: TRBJ2-7
V gene: TRBV20-1

CDR3 protein: CASRGLAGGLGAYNEQFF
J gene: TRBJ2-1
V gene: TRBV12-3/TRBV12-4

CDR3 protein: CASSLRTQGSEAFF
J gene: TRBJ1-1
V gene: TRBV7-8

CDR3 protein: CASGRVDTQYF
J gene: TRBJ2-3
V gene: TRBV30

CDR3 protein: CASSGQGLEQFF
J gene: TRBJ2-1
V gene: TRBV6-5

CDR3 protein: CSVYGPGTPIKQYF
J gene: TRBJ2-3
V gene: TRBV29-1

CDR3 protein: CSARAAPGQPQHF
J gene: TRBJ1-5
V gene: TRBV20-1

CDR3 protein: CSASRAESYNEQFF
J gene: TRBJ2-1
V gene: TRBV20-1

CDR3 protein: CASSEGRYGYTF
J gene: TRBJ1-2
V gene: TRBV9

CDR3 protein: CASSLRRDHGYTF
J gene: TRBJ1-2
V gene: TRBV5-1

CDR3 protein: CASSFSDSSNQPQHF
J gene: TRBJ1-5
V gene: TRBV5-1

CDR3 protein: CASSLGPIATDTQYF
J gene: TRBJ2-3
V gene: TRBV7-7

CDR3 protein: CASSPGTSGYTF
J gene: TRBJ1-2
V gene: TRBV12-3/TRBV12-4

CDR3 protein: CASMSGNEQFF
J gene: TRBJ2-1
V gene: TRBV12-3/TRBV12-4